The 10 T cell receptor beta chains in this list originate from one sample, sequenced in a study of blood T cell repertoires in COVID-19. Profiling relied on immunoSEQ multiplex PCR, and the TCRdb table lists in-frame clones only, not all of them. This repertoire shows 150,000 or so clones, 87% found once; its top ten account for roughly 6.6%. Sequenced input: peripheral blood. The receptors originated from a man older than 75 with acute or convalescent COVID-19.

This rearrangement joins TRBV5-4 to TRBJ1-3, with D uncertain. In germline, CDR1 is SGHNT, CDR2 YYREEE (reference sequence). Trimming cost V 0 bases and J 9 bases, with 13 bases left between them. This CDR3 spans 14 amino acids. The CDR3 region is CASSLELTAGTIYF. The CDR3, as DNA: TGTGCCAGCAGCTTGGAGTTGACGGCGGGCACCATATATTTT. Using reference TRBV5-4 and TRBJ1-3 for the parts outside the CDR3, the full variable domain is ETGVTQSPTHLIKTRGQQVTLRCSSQSGHNTVSWYQQALGQGPQFIFQYYREEENGRGNFPPRFSGLQFPNYSSELNVNALELDDSALYLCASSLELTAGTIYFGEGSWLTVV.

This clone was seen just once. The V gene is TRBV30, the J gene TRBJ1-2; 7 bases are a match to TRBD1. CDR3 length equals 14 residues. Germline trimming cut 2 bases from V and 8 bases from J; bases unmatched to any gene: 11. Germline CDR1 GTSNPN, CDR2 SVGIG (reference sequence). CDR3 DNA sequence: TGTGCCTGGAGTATACGGACAGGAGCCTGGGGCTACACCTTC. It yields the protein CAWSIRTGAWGYTF.

This rearrangement joins TRBV11-2 to TRBJ2-5; D may be TRBD2 (5 bases). The length of the CDR3 is 14 residues. CDR1 is SGHAT and CDR2 is FQNNGV in the germline V gene. V was clipped by 6 bases and J by 0 bases, with 11 bases between them. The DNA for the CDR3 is TGTGCCAGCAGGCGGGTCTCAGACCAAGAGACCCAGTACTTC. Protein: CASRRVSDQETQYF.

CDR3 sequence reads: CASSYSFSQPQHF. CDR3 DNA: TGTGCCAGCAGTTACTCTTTCAGTCAGCCCCAGCATTTT. The V and J genes are TRBV6-5 and TRBJ1-5; D is undetermined. V dropped 0 bases and J dropped 6 bases, with 6 bases sitting between them. CDR1 is MNHEY, CDR2 SVGAGI, per germline. CDR3 length: 13 residues.

The chain uses TRBV6-5 and TRBJ2-7; TRBD2 might be the D (5 bases). Germline V gene sequence: CDR1 MNHEY, CDR2 SVGAGI. V shed 4 bases and J shed 5 bases, with 15 bases lying between them. This CDR3 comprises 14 residues. The CDR3 DNA follows: TGTGCCAGCAGTTTCGGACTCGCTCGGGACGAGCAGTACTTC. This codes for CASSFGLARDEQYF.

The CDR3 sequence is CASSLGRELNNEQFF. The CDR3 bases are TGCGCCAGCAGCTTGGGCCGAGAACTAAACAATGAGCAGTTCTTC. The genes are TRBV5-1 and TRBJ2-1; D gene uncertain. Deletions cut 0 bases from V and 5 bases from J, with 12 bases between. The CDR3 runs 15 residues. The germline gives CDR1 SGHRS, CDR2 YFSETQ.

CDR3 protein: CASSSNPRQPQHF. The CDR3 DNA sequence: TGTGCCAGCAGTTCTAACCCCCGGCAGCCCCAGCATTTT. The genes are TRBV6-6 and TRBJ1-5; D unclear. The CDR3 sequence is 13 residues long. CDR1 is MNHNY, CDR2 SVGAGI, per germline (reference sequence). The V end lost 4 bases, the J end lost 7 bases, and 11 bases lay between the germline ends.

The chain joins TRBV28 to TRBJ1-5; perhaps TRBD1 as D (6 bases). Trimming took off 5 bases at V and 2 bases at J, with 13 bases between the two ends. The CDR3 has 15 amino acids. Germline CDR1 and CDR2: MDHEN and SYDVKM. For the CDR3, the DNA is TGTGCCAGCAGTCATGACAGGTTGGGCAATCAGCCCCAGCATTTT. Residues: CASSHDRLGNQPQHF.

CDR3 loop: CASSEGIGVEKLFF. In DNA, the CDR3 is TGTGCCAGCAGTGAAGGAATAGGGGTTGAAAAACTGTTTTTT. The chain combines TRBV6-1 with TRBJ1-4; a possible D gene is TRBD1 (5 bases). Trimming left V 1 base short and J 7 bases short, with 10 bases between. Germline CDR1 MNHNS, CDR2 SASEGT. The CDR3 has 14 residues.

CDR3 nucleotides: TGTGCCAGCAGCGAGGGACAGGGCTCTGGAAACACCATATATTTT. Residues: CASSEGQGSGNTIYF. The genes are TRBV5-4 and TRBJ1-3, with 9 nucleotides matching TRBD1. Per germline, CDR1 SGHNT and CDR2 YYREEE (reference sequence). CDR3 length: 15 amino acids. J was trimmed by 0 bases and V by 4 bases; bases with no gene match: 2.